These T cell receptor beta chains were read from a single sample in a study of early T cells in non-severe SARS-CoV-2 infection. One entry per CDR3 protein results from TCRdb running MiXCR on the 5' RACE reads. This table has 80,000 to 95,000 distinct CDR3 sequences, approximately 17% appearing once. The sample in question was whole blood, obtained at baseline. The receptors originated from an adult who was a healthcare worker with PCR-confirmed SARS-CoV-2 infection or an uninfected control (not recorded which). Both conserved end residues are part of each CDR3. The D gene is left open where the match is weak. Clone sizes are given selectively: once, few, many, or a class where the clone is expanded.

>NA|TRBJ2-7|few|TRBV7-9
CASSFDLHEQYF
TGTGCCAGCAGCTTTGATTTGCACGAGCAGTACTTC
>NA|TRBJ1-4|NA|TRBV9
CASSVRRATNEKLFF
TGTGCCAGCAGCGTACGTCGAGCAACTAATGAAAAACTGTTTTTT
>NA|TRBJ1-3|NA|TRBV5-6
CASSLGGDSFSGNTIYF
TGTGCCAGCAGCTTGGGAGGCGACAGTTTCTCTGGAAACACCATATATTTT
>NA|TRBJ1-5|NA|TRBV29-1
CSVLETGNSNQPQHF
TGCAGCGTCTTAGAAACAGGGAATAGCAATCAGCCCCAGCATTTT
>NA|TRBJ2-5|few|TRBV7-2
CASSLSGGETQYF
TGTGCCAGCAGCTTAAGTGGAGGAGAGACCCAGTACTTC
>TRBD2|TRBJ2-2|NA|TRBV12-3/TRBV12-4
CASSYRLAGLTGELFF
TGTGCCAGCAGTTATCGGCTAGCGGGGCTTACCGGGGAGCTGTTTTTT
>NA|TRBJ2-3|NA|TRBV20-1
CSARTGLSTDTQYF
TGCAGTGCTAGAACCGGACTGTCCACAGATACGCAGTATTTT
>NA|TRBJ2-7|NA|TRBV5-5
CASSRKMGQFSYEQYF
TGTGCCAGCAGCCGGAAGATGGGACAATTTAGCTACGAGCAGTACTTC
>NA|TRBJ2-5|NA|TRBV24-1
CATSDLLGETQYF
TGTGCCACCAGTGATCTCCTCGGCGAGACCCAGTACTTC
>TRBD1|TRBJ2-7|few|TRBV18
CASSEGQRYEQYF
TGTGCCAGCTCAGAGGGACAGCGCTACGAGCAGTACTTC
>NA|TRBJ1-1|NA|TRBV27
CASSFGRTTREAFF
TGTGCCAGCAGTTTCGGACGGACAACAAGGGAAGCTTTCTTT
>NA|TRBJ1-1|NA|TRBV27
CASSLRGEAFF
TGTGCCAGCAGTTTAAGAGGGGAAGCTTTCTTT
>NA|TRBJ2-7|NA|TRBV10-3
CAISRIQSYEQYF
TGTGCCATCAGCCGAATCCAGTCCTACGAGCAGTACTTC
>TRBD2|TRBJ2-5|NA|TRBV7-2
CASSPRHGRGQETQYF
TGTGCCAGCAGCCCTCGGCACGGGAGGGGGCAAGAGACCCAGTACTTC
>NA|TRBJ1-4|few|TRBV20-1
CSARLTGREKLFF
TGCAGTGCTAGACTAACAGGGCGCGAAAAACTGTTTTTT
>NA|TRBJ1-1|few|TRBV12-5
CASGQQAGEAFF
TGTGCTAGTGGCCAACAGGCTGGGGAAGCTTTCTTT
>NA|TRBJ2-3|NA|TRBV6-1
CASSDGGSRTDTQYF
TGTGCCAGCAGTGATGGTGGTTCTCGCACAGATACGCAGTATTTT
>NA|TRBJ2-7|few|TRBV27
CASSPQSTGYEQYF
TGTGCCAGCAGTCCCCAATCAACAGGGTACGAGCAGTACTTC
>TRBD2|TRBJ2-7|NA|TRBV27
CASSGTLAGVYEQYF
TGTGCCAGCAGTGGGACTCTAGCGGGAGTCTACGAGCAGTACTTC
>NA|TRBJ2-7|NA|TRBV6-2/TRBV6-3
CASRGGLLGSYEQYF
TGTGCCAGCAGGGGGGGCCTTCTGGGCTCCTACGAGCAGTACTTC
>TRBD2|TRBJ2-1|NA|TRBV9
CASSLSTGTSGYNEQFF
TGTGCCAGCAGCTTATCGACCGGGACTAGCGGTTACAATGAGCAGTTCTTC
>TRBD2|TRBJ2-1|NA|TRBV7-2
CASSRLAGTYNEQFF
TGTGCCAGCAGCCGCCTAGCGGGAACCTACAATGAGCAGTTCTTC
>NA|TRBJ2-5|NA|TRBV21-1
CASSKDGFGETQYF
TGTGCCAGCAGCAAAGACGGGTTTGGGGAGACCCAGTACTTC
>NA|TRBJ2-7|few|TRBV7-9
CASSLSGVSYEQYF
TGTGCCAGCAGCTTGAGTGGTGTATCCTACGAGCAGTACTTC
>TRBD1|TRBJ2-5|few|TRBV20-1
CSAEGQGYQETQYF
TGCAGTGCTGAGGGACAGGGGTACCAAGAGACCCAGTACTTC
>NA|TRBJ2-6|NA|TRBV6-1
CASSALSGANVLTF
TGTGCCAGCAGTGCACTCTCTGGGGCCAACGTCCTGACTTTC
>NA|TRBJ2-6|NA|TRBV6-2/TRBV6-3
CASSYDSGANVLTF
TGTGCCAGCAGTTACGACTCTGGGGCCAACGTCCTGACTTTC
>NA|TRBJ1-1|NA|TRBV6-5
CASSPAPGAEAFF
TGTGCCAGCAGTCCTGCTCCGGGCGCTGAAGCTTTCTTT
>TRBD1|TRBJ2-3|many|TRBV11-2
CASSLAAGQGPDTQYF
TGTGCCAGCAGCTTAGCAGCGGGACAGGGCCCAGATACGCAGTATTTT
>NA|TRBJ2-7|NA|TRBV14
CASSVVTYEQYF
TGTGCCAGCAGTGTGGTCACCTACGAGCAGTACTTC
>NA|TRBJ1-5|few|TRBV18
CASSPNYREGGPQHF
TGTGCCAGCTCACCCAACTACAGGGAAGGTGGGCCCCAGCATTTT
>NA|TRBJ1-2|few|TRBV28
CASSSPGEGPYGYTF
TGTGCCAGCAGTTCCCCAGGAGAGGGGCCCTATGGCTACACCTTC
>NA|TRBJ2-7|NA|TRBV29-1
CSVGGDIEYF
TGCAGCGTTGGGGGGGACATAGAGTACTTC
>NA|TRBJ1-6|few|TRBV5-1
CASRRDHYDSPLHF
TGCGCCAGCAGACGGGACCACTACGATTCACCCCTCCACTTT
>NA|TRBJ1-1|NA|TRBV10-3
CAISVGTPRPEAFF
TGTGCCATCAGTGTGGGGACCCCGAGGCCTGAAGCTTTCTTT
>TRBD2|TRBJ2-1|few|TRBV19
CASSREGSYNEQFF
TGTGCCAGTAGTCGGGAGGGCAGCTACAATGAGCAGTTCTTC